The 30 T cell receptor beta chains given below trace back to one sample, sequenced in a study of pediatric ulcerative colitis. Rectal tissue came from one to two pinch biopsies taken at colonoscopy. TCRdb's copy holds only in-frame clones and misses some; the assay was immunoSEQ multiplex PCR. The repertoire holds about 35,000 clones, roughly three quarters seen once, with 1.1% in the top ten. Sequencing was performed on gut tissue. The receptors originated from a boy aged 5-17 years with mild ulcerative colitis.

The rearrangement uses TRBV7-2 and TRBJ1-6; 10 bases agree with TRBD1. With 3 bases clipped from V and 5 bases from J, the junction kept 1 base outside the gene matches. The CDR3 extends over 15 amino acids. Germline-derived CDR1 and CDR2 are SGHTA and FQGNSA. CDR3 DNA: TGTGCCAGCAGCTTGGGACAGGGGCATAATTCACCCCTCCACTTT. It codes for CASSLGQGHNSPLHF.

V is TRBV9 and J is TRBJ1-3; TRBD1 matches at 10 bases. Per the germline V gene, CDR1 is SGDLS and CDR2 is YYNGEE. With V trimmed by 4 bases and J by 5 bases, 6 bases remained unmatched. The CDR3 covers 15 residues. The CDR3 DNA sequence: TGTGCCAGCAGCTTTTCCGACAGGGGGCGAAACACCATATATTTT. It translates to CASSFSDRGRNTIYF.

This clone was counted between two and nine times. This chain connects TRBV11-2 to TRBJ1-1; TRBD1 matches 10 bases. With V trimmed by 7 bases and J by 0 bases, 5 bases remained unmatched. Germline V gene data show CDR1 as SGHAT and CDR2 as FQNNGV. The CDR3 has 15 amino acids. The CDR3 DNA sequence: TGTGCCAGCAACTTGGGACAGGGGTTGAACACTGAAGCTTTCTTT. Translated, it gives CASNLGQGLNTEAFF.

V and J are TRBV18 and TRBJ2-3; D may be TRBD1 (6 bases). The germline V gene encodes CDR1 KGHSH and CDR2 LQKENI. Trimming stripped 4 bases from V and 2 bases from J, with 19 bases between. There are 17 residues in the CDR3. The CDR3 nucleotides are TGTGCCAGCTCACGAGATGACAGGCCTTCTTTCACAGATACGCAGTATTTT. Translating gives CASSRDDRPSFTDTQYF.

The chain links TRBV5-1 to TRBJ1-1; no firm D call. The germline V gene encodes CDR1 SGHRS and CDR2 YFSETQ. Trimming removed 0 bases from V and 0 bases from J, with 18 bases in between. This CDR3 region has 18 residues. CDR3 DNA: TGCGCCAGCAGCTTGGCCGGTAGGTTCGCGGGGTTGAACACTGAAGCTTTCTTT. This sequence encodes CASSLAGRFAGLNTEAFF.

The J gene is TRBJ2-1, the V gene TRBV28; 10 bases match TRBD2. V was pared by 5 bases and J by 4 bases, with 8 bases of the junction left unmatched. The CDR3 is 16 amino acids. CDR1 is MDHEN and CDR2 is SYDVKM in the germline V gene. DNA for the CDR3: TGTGCCAGCAGTGGTCTAGCGGGGGTGGGTTACAATGAGCAGTTCTTC. Translating it yields CASSGLAGVGYNEQFF.

This chain uses TRBV5-1 with TRBJ2-3; D assignment may be TRBD1 or TRBD2 (5 bases each). Trimming removed 2 bases at V and 2 bases at J, with 15 bases between. Germline CDR1 reads SGHRS; CDR2 reads YFSETQ. CDR3 size: 16 residues. CDR3 in DNA: TGCGCCAGCAGCTTCCACACCGGGACCTCCACAGATACGCAGTATTTT. Amino acid sequence: CASSFHTGTSTDTQYF.

The chain recombines TRBV5-8 with TRBJ1-1, with 7 nucleotides matching TRBD1. V was clipped by 4 bases and J by 3 bases; unmatched bases: 3. The CDR3 contains 13 residues. The germline gives CDR1 SGHTS, CDR2 YDEGEE. The CDR3 protein is CASSLTGYTEAFF. CDR3 nucleotide sequence: TGTGCCAGCAGCCTGACAGGGTACACTGAAGCTTTCTTT.

The gene calls are TRBV5-8 and TRBJ1-1, with D maybe TRBD1 (6 bases). V lost 4 bases and J 1 base, leaving 8 bases between the germline ends. CDR1 SGHTS and CDR2 YDEGEE come from the germline V gene. This CDR3 is 13 amino acids long. DNA of the CDR3: TGTGCCAGCAGCGACAGGACGAACACTGAAGCTTTCTTT. This sequence encodes CASSDRTNTEAFF.

V and J are TRBV4-2 and TRBJ1-2; TRBD1 matches at 7 bases. From germline, CDR1 is LGHNA and CDR2 YNFKEQ. The CDR3 sequence is 16 residues long. V gave up 4 bases and J gave up 2 bases; unmatched junction bases: 10. The CDR3 here is CASSREIYRGNYGYTF. The CDR3 DNA sequence: TGTGCCAGCAGCCGAGAGATCTACAGGGGAAACTATGGCTACACCTTC.

In its sample, this clone was seen once. The chain recombines TRBV6-5 with TRBJ2-2; D not resolved. This CDR3 comprises 15 residues. Germline CDR1 and CDR2: MNHEY and SVGAGI. Trimming took off 8 bases at V and 7 bases at J, with 20 bases between the two ends. DNA of the CDR3: TGTGCCAGCTCTCCCCCCGGCGCCCTGATCGGGGAGCTGTTTTTT. This sequence encodes CASSPPGALIGELFF.

This clone was detected only a few times. The chain couples TRBV19 to TRBJ1-4; D gene ambiguous. V dropped 3 bases and J dropped 4 bases, with 6 bases sitting between them. Germline V gene sequence: CDR1 LNHDA, CDR2 SQIVND (reference sequence). The CDR3 runs 13 residues. The CDR3, as DNA: TGTGCCAGTAGTATCGCGATTAATGAAAAACTGTTTTTT. This codes for CASSIAINEKLFF. Combining the CDR3 with reference TRBV19 and TRBJ1-4 gives the whole variable domain DGGITQSPKYLFRKEGQNVTLSCEQNLNHDAMYWYRQDPGQGLRLIYYSQIVNDFQKGDIAEGYSVSREKKESFPLTVTSAQKNPTAFYLCASSIAINEKLFFGSGTQLSVL.

V usage is TRBV5-1 and J usage is TRBJ2-7, with 11 bases identical to TRBD2. V dropped 3 bases and J dropped 2; count of bases not matched to a gene: 7. The V gene's germline CDR1 is SGHRS and CDR2 YFSETQ. The CDR3 is 16 residues long. As DNA, the CDR3 is TGCGCCAGCAGCTCTACCGGGACTAGCGGCCCCTACGAGCAGTACTTC. It codes for CASSSTGTSGPYEQYF.

The chain joins TRBV6-1 to TRBJ1-2; TRBD1 matches at 8 bases. This CDR3 comprises 15 residues. Germline CDR1 MNHNS, CDR2 SASEGT. V was pared by 2 bases and J by 8 bases, with 10 bases of the junction left unmatched. The CDR3 here is CASSEYGQGSSGYTF. As DNA, the CDR3 is TGTGCCAGCAGTGAATATGGACAGGGTTCGAGCGGCTACACCTTC.

V gene TRBV27 combines with J gene TRBJ2-5, with D perhaps matching TRBD2 (5 bases). CDR1 and CDR2 from the germline V gene are MNHEY and SMNVEV (reference sequence). The CDR3 length is 14 residues. V lost 7 bases, J lost 0 bases, and 12 bases lay in between. CDR3 sequence: CASTLAANQETQYF. As DNA, the CDR3 is TGTGCCAGCACCCTAGCTGCGAACCAAGAGACCCAGTACTTC.

The chain is built from TRBV19 and TRBJ1-2, with 9 bases aligning to TRBD1. Unmatched junction bases numbered 3, after V lost 3 bases and J lost 4 bases. This CDR3 has 14 residues. Germline CDR1 is LNHDA and CDR2 is SQIVND (reference sequence). Here the CDR3 reads CASSMGTGIYGYTF. In DNA form, the CDR3 reads TGTGCCAGTAGTATGGGGACAGGGATCTATGGCTACACCTTC.

This clone was found once. The chain recombines TRBV10-3 with TRBJ2-5, with TRBD1 matching over 7 bases. This CDR3 is built from 16 residues. The V segment lost 5 bases and the J segment 2 bases; nucleotides outside the gene matches: 11. The germline V gene has CDR1 ENHRY and CDR2 SYGVKD. The CDR3 region is CAISQYRDRNQETQYF. CDR3 nucleotides: TGTGCCATCAGTCAGTACCGGGACAGAAATCAAGAGACCCAGTACTTC.

J is TRBJ2-2 and V is TRBV5-6; a possible D gene is TRBD2 (5 bases). The germline gives CDR1 SGHDT, CDR2 YYEEEE. The CDR3 sequence is 15 residues long. Trimming stripped 1 base from V and 5 bases from J, with 12 bases between. The DNA of the CDR3 is TGTGCCAGCAGCTTGCAGGAGGTGTGGACCGGGGAGCTGTTTTTT. It encodes CASSLQEVWTGELFF.

The DNA for the CDR3 is TGTGCCAGCAGCTTAGCAGGACCTAACTATGGCTACACCTTC. This codes for CASSLAGPNYGYTF. The rearrangement uses TRBV7-8 and TRBJ1-2; D is unclear. V was clipped by 0 bases and J by 0 bases, with 5 bases between them. CDR1 and CDR2 from the germline V gene are SGHVS and FQNEAQ. The CDR3 runs to 14 residues.

The V call is TRBV6-1, the J call TRBJ1-2; D is unresolved. V lost 0 bases and J 4 bases, leaving 12 bases between the germline ends. From germline, CDR1 is MNHNS and CDR2 SASEGT. This CDR3 region has 15 residues. Here the CDR3 DNA reads TGTGCCAGCAGTGAAGCCTGGACGCGACCCTATGGCTACACCTTC. Translating gives CASSEAWTRPYGYTF.

The rearrangement joins TRBV6-6 to TRBJ1-1, with D maybe TRBD1 (6 bases). Germline assignment: CDR1 MNHNY and CDR2 SVGAGI (reference sequence). Trimming shortened V by 0 bases and J by 3 bases, and 8 bases separated the two germline ends. The CDR3 extends over 14 amino acids. The CDR3 DNA follows: TGTGCCAGCAGTTACTCTACAGGGTACACTGAAGCTTTCTTT. This codes for CASSYSTGYTEAFF.

J is TRBJ1-2 and V is TRBV2; 9 bases align to TRBD1. The CDR3 is 14 amino acids. The V gene's germline CDR1 is SNHLY and CDR2 FYNNEI. With 6 bases clipped from V and 4 bases from J, the junction kept 6 bases outside the gene matches. The CDR3 region is CASSRDRAFYGYTF. CDR3 in DNA: TGTGCCAGCAGCCGGGACAGGGCTTTCTATGGCTACACCTTC.

This chain uses TRBV19 with TRBJ1-1; D gene uncertain. V was shortened by 7 bases and J by 1 base, with 16 bases between the two germline ends. Germline V lookup: CDR1 LNHDA, CDR2 SQIVND (reference sequence). The CDR3 is 15 residues long. CDR3 DNA: TGTGCCAGTACGCGTTACATCGTTTCGAACACTGAAGCTTTCTTT. Protein sequence: CASTRYIVSNTEAFF.

Notes on this clone: The sample holds other DNA sequences that translate to the same CDR3. The CDR3 DNA reads TGTGCCAGCAGCTTAAAAGGCTCTGGGGCCAACGTCCTGACTTTC. It encodes CASSLKGSGANVLTF. The J gene is TRBJ2-6, the V gene TRBV7-3; D not resolved. This CDR3 is 15 amino acids long. CDR1 is SGHTA, CDR2 FQGTGA, per germline. V shed 1 base and J shed 0 bases, with 4 bases lying between them. Drawing the rest from reference TRBV7-3 and TRBJ2-6, the complete variable domain is GAGVSQTPSNKVTEKGKYVELRCDPISGHTALYWYRQSLGQGPEFLIYFQGTGAADDSGLPNDRFFAVRPEGSVSTLKIQRTERGDSAVYLCASSLKGSGANVLTFGAGSRLTVL.

This clone has just a few counts. The chain recombines TRBV5-1 with TRBJ1-1; perhaps TRBD1 as D (6 bases). CDR3 length equals 15 residues. Trimming cost V 3 bases and J 1 base, with 13 bases left between them. The germline V gene encodes CDR1 SGHRS and CDR2 YFSETQ. DNA of the CDR3: TGCGCCAGCAGCTCAGGACCGGGACAGAACACTGAAGCTTTCTTT. Translating gives CASSSGPGQNTEAFF.

This clone was detected once. The chain has TRBV15 and TRBJ2-1, with 8 bases that match TRBD1. CDR3 length equals 15 residues. V was clipped by 7 bases and J by 7 bases; unmatched bases: 12. CDR1 is LNHNV and CDR2 is YYDKDF in the germline V gene (reference sequence). CDR3 bases: TGTGCCACCATGCTCGACAGGGGATATTTAAATGAGCAGTTCTTC. It yields the protein CATMLDRGYLNEQFF.

The chain is built from TRBV29-1 and TRBJ1-5; unclear D gene. V lost 4 bases and J lost 1, with 8 bases in between. Germline values: CDR1 SQVTM, CDR2 ANQGSEA. This CDR3 comprises 13 residues. The CDR3 coding sequence is TGCAGCGTTGTTGACGTGAGCAATCAGCCCCAGCATTTT. Encoded protein: CSVVDVSNQPQHF. Full variable domain (remainder filled in from reference TRBV29-1 and TRBJ1-5): SAVISQKPSRDICQRGTSLTIQCQVDSQVTMMFWYRQQPGQSLTLIATANQGSEATYESGFVIDKFPISRPNLTFSTLTVSNMSPEDSSIYLCSVVDVSNQPQHFGDGTRLSIL.

This clone was detected a few times. This chain uses TRBV15 with TRBJ1-5; D unresolved. This CDR3 contains 15 residues. Trimming left V 1 base short and J 2 bases short, with 9 bases between. Germline V lookup: CDR1 LNHNV, CDR2 YYDKDF (reference sequence). In nucleotides, the CDR3 is TGTGCCACCAGCAGAGTAGTGCAGGGCAATCAGCCCCAGCATTTT. Its protein is CATSRVVQGNQPQHF.

V is TRBV6-6 and J is TRBJ1-3; D gene unclear. The germline V gene encodes CDR1 MNHNY and CDR2 SVGAGI (reference sequence). The germline V and J ends were trimmed by 9 bases and 3 bases, with 12 bases remaining between them. The length of the CDR3 is 13 residues. The CDR3 nucleotides read TGTGCCAGTGCCCGATCCTTTGGAAACACCATATATTTT. It translates to CASARSFGNTIYF.

The chain uses TRBV11-3 and TRBJ2-2, with D maybe TRBD1 (5 bases). V was pared by 2 bases and J by 4 bases, with 8 bases between. This CDR3 has 14 residues. Germline lookup yields CDR1 SGHNT and CDR2 YENEEA. CDR3: CASSLQGATGELFF. The CDR3 DNA reads as TGTGCCAGCAGCTTACAAGGGGCCACCGGGGAGCTGTTTTTT.